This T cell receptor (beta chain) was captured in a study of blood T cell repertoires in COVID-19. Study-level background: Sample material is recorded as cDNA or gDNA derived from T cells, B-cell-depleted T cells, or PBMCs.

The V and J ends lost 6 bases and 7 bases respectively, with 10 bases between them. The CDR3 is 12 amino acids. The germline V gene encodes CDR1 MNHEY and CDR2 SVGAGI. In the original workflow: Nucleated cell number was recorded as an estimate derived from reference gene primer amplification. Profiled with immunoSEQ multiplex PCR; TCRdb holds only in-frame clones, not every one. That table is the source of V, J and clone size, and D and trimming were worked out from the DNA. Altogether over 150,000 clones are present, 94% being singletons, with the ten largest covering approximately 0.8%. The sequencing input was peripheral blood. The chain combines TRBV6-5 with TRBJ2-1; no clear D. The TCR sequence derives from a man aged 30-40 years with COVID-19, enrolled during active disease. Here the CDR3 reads CASSNSGNEQFF. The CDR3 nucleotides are TGTGCCAGCAGCAACAGTGGGAATGAGCAGTTCTTC.